The source of this T cell receptor (beta chain) is a study of cytomegalovirus exposure and HLA in healthy donors. Germline loops: CDR1 GTSNPN, CDR2 SVGIG (reference sequence). Between the trimmed V and J ends, which lost 1 base and 8 bases, there was a span of 14 bases. The CDR3 loop spans 14 amino acids. Primers included in the PCR were 60 Vbeta and 13 Jbeta primers. In the original processing: Tens of millions of unique TCR beta chains, about 11 million of them shared, were counted by a later analysis. The assay was immunoSEQ multiplex PCR, and TCRdb's table has in-frame clones only and misses some. V and J calls and clone size follow that table, whereas D and trimming were derived from the DNA. The sample has 95,000 to 150,000 clones, 80% to 90% seen once.

The chain employs TRBV30 and TRBJ1-4; unclear D gene. The source is a woman aged 40 to 50 in good health and CMV-seropositive. Sample: PBMCs. CDR3 DNA: TGTGCCTGGAGTGAGAGGATAACCGCGGAAAAACTGTTTTTT. Its translation: CAWSERITAEKLFF.